The source of this TCR beta chain is a study of T cells in women clearing cervical HPV infection. A remark on this clone: The read terminates 3 residues before the CDR3 end, so the remaining end is supplied by the germline J gene.

All participants had a single incident cervical HPV16 infection, and prevalent HPV16 infections were excluded. Cervical HPV DNA detected by MY09/MY11 PCR, typed by dot-blot. Germline V CDR1 and CDR2: KGHSH, LQKENI. This CDR3 region has 14 residues. J lost 4 bases, V lost 2 bases, and 4 bases had no gene match. Average input was about 1.2 ug genomic DNA for immunoSEQ TCR beta CDR3 amplification. Assay used: immunoSEQ multiplex PCR; TCRdb lists only in-frame clones, some missing. In all, the sample yields about 39,000 clones. The sample comprised blood buffy coat. This receptor was obtained from a woman aged 18 to 75 with a cervical HPV16 infection that either progressed to CIN3+ or cleared (not recorded which). The chain uses TRBV18 and TRBJ1-2, with 7 bases identical to TRBD1. The CDR3 spells CASSPGQGGYGYTF. CDR3 DNA (partial): TGTGCCAGCTCACCAGGGCAGGGGGGCTATGGC.